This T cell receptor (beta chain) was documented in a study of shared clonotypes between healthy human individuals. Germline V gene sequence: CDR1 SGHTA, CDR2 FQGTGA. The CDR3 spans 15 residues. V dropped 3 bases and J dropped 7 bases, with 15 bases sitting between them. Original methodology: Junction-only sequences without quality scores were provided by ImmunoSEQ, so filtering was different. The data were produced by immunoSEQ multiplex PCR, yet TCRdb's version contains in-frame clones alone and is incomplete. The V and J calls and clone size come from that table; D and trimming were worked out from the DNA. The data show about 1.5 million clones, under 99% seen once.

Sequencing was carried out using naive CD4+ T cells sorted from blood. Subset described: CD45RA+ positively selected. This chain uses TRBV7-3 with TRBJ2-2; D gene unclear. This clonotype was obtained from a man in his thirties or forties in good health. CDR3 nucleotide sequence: TGTGCCAGCAGCTTGACACTCCAGTTTGGCGGGGAGCTGTTTTTT. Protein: CASSLTLQFGGELFF.